A selection of T cell receptor beta chains follows, all from one sample in a study of tumor-infiltrating lymphocytes in glioblastoma multiforme. One entry per CDR3 protein results from TCRdb running MiXCR on the multiplex PCR reads. The data contain under 35,000 distinct CDR3 sequences, approximately 60% of them seen just once; the ten biggest clones take up 33%. The sample taken for sequencing was brain tumor tissue. The receptors were gathered from a male donor with glioblastoma. CDR3s include the opening cysteine and the closing phenylalanine or tryptophan. The D gene is left open where the match is weak. The size entry is marked missing in some rows and otherwise reads once, few, many or a size class.

D gene | J gene | clone size | V gene | CDR3 DNA | CDR3 protein
TRBD1 | TRBJ1-5 | . | TRBV6-5 | TGTGCCGGCAGGACAGGGGGGCCTAGCAATCAGCCCCAGCATTTT | CAGRTGGPSNQPQHF
TRBD2 | TRBJ2-1 | . | TRBV20-1 | TGCAGTGCTAAGGGGCTAGCGGGAGGACATAAGCACTTCTTC | CSAKGLAGGHKHFF
TRBD2 | TRBJ2-1 | . | TRBV4-1 | TGCGCCAGCAGCCAAGAACCTAGCGGGAGGAGTAGTGAGCAGTTCTTC | CASSQEPSGRSSEQFF
TRBD2 | TRBJ2-7 | . | TRBV6-6 | TGTGCCAGCAGGGATCACGGACTAGCGGAGGGGAGGGCTCCCTACGAGCAGCACTTC | CASRDHGLAEGRAPYEQHF
. | TRBJ2-3 | . | TRBV20-1 | TGCAGTACGTGGCCCCCGATGAATGAGGCGCAGTATTTT | CSTWPPMNEAQYF
. | TRBJ2-7 | once | TRBV4-1 | TGCGCCAGCGGCCAAGATTGGGGATACGAGCAGTACTTC | CASGQDWGYEQYF
. | TRBJ1-1 | few | TRBV19 | TGTGCCAGTAGACCTCTCTTGGACACTGAAGCTTTCTTT | CASRPLLDTEAFF
. | TRBJ2-4 | . | TRBV28 | TGTGCCAGCAGCTTAAGGCTCCTAGCCAAAAACATTCAGTACTTC | CASSLRLLAKNIQYF
. | TRBJ2-1 | . | TRBV24-1 | TGTGCCACCAGTGTTAGGGGCGGGATGGCAACCAATGAGCAGTTCTTC | CATSVRGGMATNEQFF
. | TRBJ2-7 | many | TRBV6-5 | TGTGCCAGCAGTTACTCTGGCACCTACGAGCAGTACTTC | CASSYSGTYEQYF
TRBD1 | TRBJ1-1 | . | TRBV7-9 | TGTGCCAGCAGCTTAGGGACAGGGGTCGCTGAAGCTTTCTTT | CASSLGTGVAEAFF
. | TRBJ2-7 | . | TRBV10-1 | TGCGCCAGCAGCGCCAATCCGATGGGGAAGCAGTACTTC | CASSANPMGKQYF
. | TRBJ1-1 | . | TRBV7-9 | TGTGCCAGCAGCTTAGGCGGGTTTAGGGAGGTCCCACCGGGCGACACTGAGGCTTTCTTT | CASSLGGFREVPPGDTEAFF
. | TRBJ2-7 | . | TRBV29-1 | TGCAGCGTTGAGTCAGGGGAGGAACAGTACTTC | CSVESGEEQYF
. | TRBJ2-3 | many | TRBV20-1 | TGCAGTGCTAGACAGCACTCTAGCACAGATACGCAGTATTTT | CSARQHSSTDTQYF
. | TRBJ2-7 | . | TRBV12-3/TRBV12-4 | TGTGCTAGCAGATTACAGCCTGGCGAGCAATACTTC | CASRLQPGEQYF
. | TRBJ2-3 | . | TRBV6-5 | TGTGCCAGCAGTTACTCGACGGTTTTTAGGTGGACAGATACGCAGTATTTT | CASSYSTVFRWTDTQYF
. | TRBJ2-5 | . | TRBV5-4 | TGTGCCAGCAGCCCGCTAAGGAGGGGGAAAAGGAAGACCCAGTACTTC | CASSPLRRGKRKTQYF
. | TRBJ2-2 | . | TRBV6-1 | TGTGCCAGCAGACGGCAGCCGAACACCGGGGAGCTGTCCTTT | CASRRQPNTGELSF
TRBD1 | TRBJ2-1 | . | TRBV20-1 | TGCAGTGCTAGACCCCTCCCCCGGGACAGGGTTTTCAATGAGCAGTTCTTC | CSARPLPRDRVFNEQFF
TRBD2 | TRBJ2-3 | . | TRBV11-1 | TGTGCCAGCAGCCCCGGGACTAGAAGGTCCGCATCAGATACGCAGTATTTT | CASSPGTRRSASDTQYF
. | TRBJ2-3 | . | TRBV11-2 | TGTGCCGGCAGCTTACCAGGGAATCCTAGCACAGATACGCAGTATTTT | CAGSLPGNPSTDTQYF